The present TCR beta chain was sequenced within a study of T cell repertoires in cytomegalovirus infection. Study at large: CMV infection and matching HLA type were both indicated by public TCR beta signatures.

TCRdb re-derived calls from the reads in MiXCR, one entry per CDR3 protein. The sample includes around 530,000 distinct CDR3 sequences, around 27% of them seen just once. Study-wide results and caveats: Within the response measured ex vivo, HLA-C-restricted CMV-specific TCR beta clonotypes were dominant. Of the TCR beta families, the public ones yielded a cumulative frequency that identified carriers of CMV plus the relevant HLA.

The germline CDR1 and CDR2 sequences are LNHDA and SQIVND (reference sequence). The V and J ends lost 9 bases and 6 bases, in that order; junction bases with no gene match: 7. This CDR3 comprises 12 residues. As to this clonotype: What it binds is not known.

This TCR was recovered from a human donor in good health (CMV status not recorded). Some clones in this sample may be carry-over from other donors' samples. The sample was PBMCs. The chain combines TRBV19 with TRBJ1-2; 7 nucleotides align to TRBD1. The CDR3 region is CASTLQGNGYTF. For the CDR3, the DNA is TGTGCCAGCACCCTACAGGGGAATGGCTACACCTTC.